This TCR beta chain came from a study of blood T cell repertoires in COVID-19. For the study at large: COVID-19 samples from acute and convalescent phases originated in the United States, Italy and Spain. PBMCs, B-cell-depleted T cells, or T cells provided the cDNA or gDNA that made up the material.

In the original analysis: Reference gene primer amplification gave estimated nucleated cell counts. The table came from immunoSEQ multiplex PCR; TCRdb's copy has only in-frame clones and leaves some out. V, J and clone size derive from that table, while D and trimming were established from the DNA sequence. Of about 240,000 clones detected, around nine tenths appear once; the ten largest clones hold approximately 7.2%. Unmatched junction bases numbered 3, after V lost 2 bases and J lost 5 bases. There are 14 residues in the CDR3. Germline V gene data show CDR1 as PRHDT and CDR2 as FYEKMQ (reference sequence).

The chain links TRBV13 to TRBJ2-3, with TRBD2 matching 8 bases. The sequence derives from a woman in her 70s with active or convalescent COVID-19. What was sequenced was peripheral blood. CDR3 protein: CASSLSRGVDTQYF. The CDR3 DNA reads as TGTGCCAGCAGCTTATCGCGGGGGGTAGATACGCAGTATTTT.